This T cell receptor (beta chain) was obtained from a study of radiotherapy plus CTLA-4 blockade in lung cancer. CDR3 length: 16 amino acids. V was clipped by 8 bases and J by 0 bases; unmatched bases: 9. Germline-derived CDR1 and CDR2 are SGHTA and FQGNSA. The data were produced by immunoSEQ multiplex PCR, yet TCRdb's version contains in-frame clones alone and is incomplete. The sample holds about 77,000 clones, nearly 75% seen once. Patients in the study, people with chemo-refractory metastatic non-small-cell lung cancer, received focal radiation plus ipilimumab CTLA-4 blockade. Whole-study findings and limits: How blood T cell clones changed early, along with interferon-beta, reportedly forecast response best.

Comments on this clone: The antigen is undetermined.

This specimen was peripheral blood, taken from a patient treated with radiotherapy plus ipilimumab. The chain links TRBV7-2 to TRBJ2-1, with 8 bases fitting TRBD1. This TCR derives from a human donor with non-small cell lung cancer whose response to radiotherapy plus ipilimumab could not be evaluated. The CDR3 region has the DNA TGTGCCAGCGGCAGCCGAACAGGGGGCTCCTACAATGAGCAGTTCTTC. This encodes CASGSRTGGSYNEQFF. Full variable domain (outside the CDR3, taken from reference TRBV7-2 and TRBJ2-1): GAGVSQSPSNKVTEKGKDVELRCDPISGHTALYWYRQSLGQGLEFLIYFQGNSAPDKSGLPSDRFSAERTGGSVSTLTIQRTQQEDSAVYLCASGSRTGGSYNEQFFGPGTRLTVL.